The entry below describes one T cell receptor (beta chain). This sample was included in a study of T cells after yellow fever vaccination. J was trimmed by 0 bases and V by 7 bases; bases with no gene match: 7. The V gene's germline CDR1 is SQVTM and CDR2 ANQGSEA. The CDR3 runs 14 residues. TCRdb re-called the 5' RACE reads through MiXCR, storing one row per CDR3 protein. The table shows a few hundred thousand distinct CDR3 sequences, with 3% to 4.5% occurring only once. V is TRBV29-1 and J is TRBJ2-3; 7 bases align to TRBD1. The specimen comprised PBMCs, sampled on the day of the yellow fever booster vaccination. The sequence derives from a man in his late teens or twenties who received the YFV17D yellow fever vaccine. CDR3 DNA: TGCAGCGCAGGCCCGGGACAGAGCACAGATACGCAGTATTTT. Amino acids: CSAGPGQSTDTQYF.